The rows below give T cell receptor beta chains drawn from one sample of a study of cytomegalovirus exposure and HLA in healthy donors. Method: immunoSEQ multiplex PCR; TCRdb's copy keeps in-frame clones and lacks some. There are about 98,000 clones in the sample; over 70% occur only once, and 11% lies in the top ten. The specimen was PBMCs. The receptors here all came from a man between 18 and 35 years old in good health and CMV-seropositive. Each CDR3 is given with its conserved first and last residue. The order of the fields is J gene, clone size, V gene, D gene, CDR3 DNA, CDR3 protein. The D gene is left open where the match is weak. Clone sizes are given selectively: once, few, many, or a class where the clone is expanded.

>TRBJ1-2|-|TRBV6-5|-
TGTGCCAGCAGTTACAGTCCAGTCTATGGCTACACCTTC
CASSYSPVYGYTF
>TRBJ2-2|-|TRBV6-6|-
TGTGCCAGCAGCCACCTCCTGAGGACCGGGGAGCTGTTTTTT
CASSHLLRTGELFF
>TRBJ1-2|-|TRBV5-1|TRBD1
TGCGCCAGCAGCTTGGAAGGGGGCCGCACCTTC
CASSLEGGRTF
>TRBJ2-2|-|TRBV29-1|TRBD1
TGCAGCGTTAGTGGGACAGTAAACACCGGGGAGCTGTTTTTT
CSVSGTVNTGELFF
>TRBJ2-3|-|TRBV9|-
TGTGCCAGCAGCGGGCTAGGAGGGGGCTCTGATACGCAGTATTTT
CASSGLGGGSDTQYF
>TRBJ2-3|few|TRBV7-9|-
-
CASSFLWSGGADTQYF
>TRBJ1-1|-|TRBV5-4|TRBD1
TGTGCCAGCAGCTCGGGACAGGCGAACACTGAAGCTTTCTTT
CASSSGQANTEAFF
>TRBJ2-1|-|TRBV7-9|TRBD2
TGTGCCAGCAGCTTTTTCAGTAGCGGGGGGGCAACGGGATACAATGAGCAGTTCTTC
CASSFFSSGGATGYNEQFF
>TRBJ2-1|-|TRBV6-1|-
TGTGCCAGCAGACGTAGCGGACCCTCCTACAATGAGCAGTTCTTC
CASRRSGPSYNEQFF
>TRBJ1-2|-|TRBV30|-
TGTGCCTGGAGTGTAAACAGTTACTATGGCTACACCTTC
CAWSVNSYYGYTF
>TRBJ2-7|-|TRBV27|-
TGTGCCAGCAGTTCAGGAGGAACGGGGGACGAGCAGTACTTC
CASSSGGTGDEQYF
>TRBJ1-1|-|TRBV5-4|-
TGTGCCAGCAGCAAAGACAGGAACACTGAAGCTTTCTTT
CASSKDRNTEAFF